This passage covers 7 T cell receptor beta chains from one sample sequenced in a study of T cell responses to AZD1222 COVID-19 vaccine. Sequenced by immunoSEQ multiplex PCR; TCRdb stores in-frame clones only, minus some. This sample has about 160,000 clones, with around nine tenths found just once. The specimen was peripheral blood, collected on day 0 of AZD1222 vaccination. These receptors all come from an adult in good health.

V usage is TRBV6-1 and J usage is TRBJ1-1; tentative D call: TRBD1 (6 bases). Trimming stripped 2 bases from V and 8 bases from J, with 15 bases between. Germline lookup yields CDR1 MNHNS and CDR2 SASEGT. CDR3 length: 14 amino acids. DNA of the CDR3: TGTGCCAGCAGTGAAATCGCGGGGCAGGGGGAAGCTTTCTTT. Residues: CASSEIAGQGEAFF.

The table lists this clone with a count of one. The CDR3 sequence: CASSSLRDTEAFF. CDR3 nucleotide sequence: TGTGCCAGCAGTTCACTAAGGGACACTGAAGCTTTCTTT. The genes are TRBV12-3 or TRBV12-4 and TRBJ1-1; D call uncertain. The CDR3 runs 13 residues. V was cut by 4 bases and J by 3 bases, with 9 bases left in between.

This clone was observed a single time. The chain has TRBV11-2 and TRBJ1-2, with D tentatively TRBD1 (6 bases). The CDR3 runs 14 residues. V dropped 3 bases and J dropped 5 bases, with 13 bases sitting between them. Germline lookup yields CDR1 SGHAT and CDR2 FQNNGV. CDR3 coding DNA: TGTGCCAGCAGCTTCCCAGGGGAGGGATATGGCTACACCTTC. Translated: CASSFPGEGYGYTF.

The chain combines TRBV19 with TRBJ2-7, with D possibly matching TRBD1 (6 bases). This CDR3 has 14 amino acids. Trimming left V 5 bases short and J 5 bases short, with 16 bases between. Per germline, CDR1 LNHDA and CDR2 SQIVND (reference sequence). The CDR3 region has the DNA TGTGCCAGTAGTGTCGGCAGGGGAAGAGACGAGCAGTACTTC. Its protein product is CASSVGRGRDEQYF.

V is TRBV4-1 and J is TRBJ2-2; tentative D call: TRBD1 (6 bases). CDR3 length equals 15 residues. V was shortened by 7 bases and J by 0 bases, with 12 bases between the two germline ends. Germline CDR1 is MGHRA and CDR2 is YSYEKL. Written as DNA, the CDR3 is TGCGCCAGCAAAGACAGGAACACGAACACCGGGGAGCTGTTTTTT. Protein sequence: CASKDRNTNTGELFF.

V gene TRBV28 combines with J gene TRBJ1-2; TRBD1 matches 10 bases. This CDR3 is 13 amino acids long. Germline V gene lookup returns CDR1 MDHEN and CDR2 SYDVKM. V was clipped by 5 bases and J by 8 bases; unmatched bases: 5. The CDR3 here is CASSPGTGEGYTF. CDR3 nucleotides: TGTGCCAGCAGTCCCGGGACAGGGGAAGGCTACACCTTC.

This rearrangement joins TRBV3-1 (or the pseudogene TRBV3-2) to TRBJ2-1; possibly TRBD2 for D (5 bases). The V gene lost 1 base and the J gene lost 8 bases, with 9 bases spanning the gap. CDR1 is LGHDT, CDR2 YNNKEL, per germline (reference sequence). The CDR3 has 13 residues. CDR3 loop: CASSQAGIDEQFF. The CDR3 DNA is TGTGCCAGCAGCCAAGCGGGGATCGATGAGCAGTTCTTC.